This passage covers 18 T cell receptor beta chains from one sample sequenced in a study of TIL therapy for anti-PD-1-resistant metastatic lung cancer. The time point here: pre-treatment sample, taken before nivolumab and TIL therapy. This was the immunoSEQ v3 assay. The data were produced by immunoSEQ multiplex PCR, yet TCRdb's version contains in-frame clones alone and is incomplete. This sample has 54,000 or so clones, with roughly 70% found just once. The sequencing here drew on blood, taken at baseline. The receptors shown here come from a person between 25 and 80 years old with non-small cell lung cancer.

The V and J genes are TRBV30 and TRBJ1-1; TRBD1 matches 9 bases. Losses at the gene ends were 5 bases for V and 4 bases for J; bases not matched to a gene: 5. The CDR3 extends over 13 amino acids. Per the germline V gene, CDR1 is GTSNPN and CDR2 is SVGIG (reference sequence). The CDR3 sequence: CAWCPGQGTEAFF. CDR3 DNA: TGTGCCTGGTGTCCGGGACAGGGCACTGAAGCTTTCTTT.

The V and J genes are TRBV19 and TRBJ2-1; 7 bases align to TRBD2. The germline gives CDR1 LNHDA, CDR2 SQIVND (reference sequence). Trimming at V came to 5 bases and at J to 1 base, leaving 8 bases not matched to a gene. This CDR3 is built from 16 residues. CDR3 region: CASSPSFGGSYNEQFF. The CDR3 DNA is TGTGCCAGTAGTCCGTCCTTCGGGGGGTCCTACAATGAGCAGTTCTTC.

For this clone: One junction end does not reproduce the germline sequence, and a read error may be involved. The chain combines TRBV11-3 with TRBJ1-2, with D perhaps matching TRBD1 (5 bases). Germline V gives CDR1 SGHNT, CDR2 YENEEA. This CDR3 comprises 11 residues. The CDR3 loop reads CASSFPGILTF. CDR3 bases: TGTGCCAGCAGTTTTCCAGGGATCCTCACTTTC.

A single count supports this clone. DNA of the CDR3: TGTGCCAGTAGTATTGGGGCGAAACAGCCCCAGCATTTT. Its translation is CASSIGAKQPQHF. The V and J genes are TRBV19 and TRBJ1-5, with a tentative D call TRBD1 (5 bases). This CDR3 comprises 13 residues. Trimming pared 3 bases from V and 7 bases from J, leaving 10 bases between. From germline, CDR1 is LNHDA and CDR2 SQIVND (reference sequence).

The CDR3 sequence: CAISDRQGAYNEQFF. Written as DNA, the CDR3 is TGTGCCATCAGTGACCGACAGGGGGCCTACAATGAGCAGTTCTTC. The V call is TRBV10-3, the J call TRBJ2-1; 9 nucleotides line up with TRBD1. This CDR3 has 15 residues. V shed 3 bases and J 2 bases; nucleotides not matched to a gene: 2. CDR1 ENHRY and CDR2 SYGVKD come from the germline V gene.

CDR3 in DNA: TGTGCCACGTCTGGGGGCGGTAGCGGGGGGGCGCATAGGGAGCAGTTCTTC. Its translation: CATSGGGSGGAHREQFF. This sequence joins TRBV10-3 and TRBJ2-1, with TRBD2 identical over 11 bases. CDR1 and CDR2 from the germline V gene are ENHRY and SYGVKD. The J segment lost 10 bases and the V segment lost 10 bases, leaving 21 bases of the junction unmatched. The CDR3 is made up of 17 amino acids.

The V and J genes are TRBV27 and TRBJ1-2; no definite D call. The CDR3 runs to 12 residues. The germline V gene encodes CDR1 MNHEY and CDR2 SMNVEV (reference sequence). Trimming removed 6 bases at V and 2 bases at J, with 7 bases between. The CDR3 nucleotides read TGTGCCAGCAGGGTAGTAAACTATGGCTACACCTTC. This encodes CASRVVNYGYTF.

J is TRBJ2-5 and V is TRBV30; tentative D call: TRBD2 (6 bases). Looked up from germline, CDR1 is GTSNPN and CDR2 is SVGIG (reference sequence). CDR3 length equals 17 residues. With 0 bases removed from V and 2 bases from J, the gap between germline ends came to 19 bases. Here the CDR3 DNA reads TGTGCCTGGAGTGTGGAATTGGGGAGGAGGAGACAAGAGACCCAGTACTTC. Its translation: CAWSVELGRRRQETQYF.

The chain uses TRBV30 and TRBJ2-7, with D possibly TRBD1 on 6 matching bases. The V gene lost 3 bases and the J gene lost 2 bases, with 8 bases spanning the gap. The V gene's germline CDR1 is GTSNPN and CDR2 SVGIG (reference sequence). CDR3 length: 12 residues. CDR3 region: CAWSRGAYEQYF. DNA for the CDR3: TGTGCCTGGAGCAGGGGAGCCTACGAGCAGTACTTC.

The DNA of the CDR3 is TGTGCCAGCACCAGGGGGCTGGGCTACACCTTC. As protein: CASTRGLGYTF. The chain recombines TRBV28 with TRBJ1-2; 8 bases are a match to TRBD1. The CDR3 totals 11 residues. V lost 7 bases, J lost 8 bases, and 3 bases stayed unmatched. From germline, CDR1 is MDHEN and CDR2 SYDVKM.

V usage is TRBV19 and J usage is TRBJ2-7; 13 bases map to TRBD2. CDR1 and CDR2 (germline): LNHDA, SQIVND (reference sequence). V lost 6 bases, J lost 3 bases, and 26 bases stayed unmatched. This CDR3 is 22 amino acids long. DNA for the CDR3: TGTGCCAGTAGCAAAACTAGCGGGAGGGCCCATCTGCTACTACTACCAAGCTACGAGCAGTACTTC. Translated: CASSKTSGRAHLLLLPSYEQYF.

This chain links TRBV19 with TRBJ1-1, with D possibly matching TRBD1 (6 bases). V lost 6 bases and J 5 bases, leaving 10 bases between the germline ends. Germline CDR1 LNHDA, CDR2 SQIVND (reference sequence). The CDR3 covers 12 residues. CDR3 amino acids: CASSLQGTEAFF. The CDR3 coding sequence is TGTGCCAGTAGCCTACAGGGAACTGAAGCTTTCTTT.

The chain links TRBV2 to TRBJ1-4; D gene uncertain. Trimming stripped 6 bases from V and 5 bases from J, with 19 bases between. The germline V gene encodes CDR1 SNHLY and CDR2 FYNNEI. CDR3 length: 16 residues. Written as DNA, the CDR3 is TGTGCCAGCAGCGAACCCGCTGGGGTGGCGAATGAAAAACTGTTTTTT. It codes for CASSEPAGVANEKLFF.

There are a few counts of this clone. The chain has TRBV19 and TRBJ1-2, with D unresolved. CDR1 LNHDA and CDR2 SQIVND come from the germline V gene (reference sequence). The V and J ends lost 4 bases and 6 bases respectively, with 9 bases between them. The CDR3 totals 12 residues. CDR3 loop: CASSNGMDGYTF. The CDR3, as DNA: TGTGCCAGTAGTAACGGGATGGATGGCTACACCTTC.

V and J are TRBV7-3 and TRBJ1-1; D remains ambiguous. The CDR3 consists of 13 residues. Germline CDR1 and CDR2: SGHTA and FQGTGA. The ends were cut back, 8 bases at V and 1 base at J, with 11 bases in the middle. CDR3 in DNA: TGTGCCAGCCGGGCGCGGGAGAACACTGAAGCTTTCTTT. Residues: CASRARENTEAFF.

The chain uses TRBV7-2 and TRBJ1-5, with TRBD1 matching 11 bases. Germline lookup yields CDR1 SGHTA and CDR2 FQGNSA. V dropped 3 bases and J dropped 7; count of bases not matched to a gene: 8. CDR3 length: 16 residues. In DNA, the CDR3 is TGTGCCAGCAGCTTCCTTGGACAGGGGGCGAGCCAGCCCCAGCATTTT. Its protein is CASSFLGQGASQPQHF.

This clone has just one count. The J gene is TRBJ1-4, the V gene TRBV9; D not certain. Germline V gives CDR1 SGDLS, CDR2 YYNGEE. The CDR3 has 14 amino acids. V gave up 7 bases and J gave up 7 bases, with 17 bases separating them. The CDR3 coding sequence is TGTGCCAGCGGCCTAGGGTCCGTAGGTGAAAAACTGTTTTTT. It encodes CASGLGSVGEKLFF.

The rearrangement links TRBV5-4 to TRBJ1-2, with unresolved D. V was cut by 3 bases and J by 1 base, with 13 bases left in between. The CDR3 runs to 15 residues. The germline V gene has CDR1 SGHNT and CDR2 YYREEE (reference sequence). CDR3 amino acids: CASSSGGQYNYGYTF. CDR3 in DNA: TGTGCCAGCAGCTCAGGCGGCCAATATAACTATGGCTACACCTTC. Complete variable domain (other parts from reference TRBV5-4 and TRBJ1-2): ETGVTQSPTHLIKTRGQQVTLRCSSQSGHNTVSWYQQALGQGPQFIFQYYREEENGRGNFPPRFSGLQFPNYSSELNVNALELDDSALYLCASSSGGQYNYGYTFGSGTRLTVV.